A single sample gave rise to the 15 T cell receptor beta chains below, sequenced in a study of blood T cell repertoires in COVID-19. The data were produced by immunoSEQ multiplex PCR, yet TCRdb's version contains in-frame clones alone and is incomplete. The table lists 650,000 to 800,000 clones, approximately 90% of them singletons. The sequenced sample was peripheral blood. The origin of the receptors is a woman between 18 and 29 years old with acute or convalescent COVID-19.

This chain links TRBV4-1 with TRBJ2-7, with D possibly being TRBD2 (6 bases). The CDR3 is 15 amino acids. CDR1 MGHRA and CDR2 YSYEKL come from the germline V gene. Trimming left V 3 bases short and J 3 bases short, with 15 bases between. The CDR3 protein is CASSHGSLRSYEQYF. The CDR3 DNA is TGCGCCAGCAGCCACGGGAGTCTCAGGAGCTACGAGCAGTACTTC.

The CDR3 region is CASSYSRQSQETQYF. CDR3 nucleotides: TGTGCCAGCAGTTACTCGCGACAGTCTCAAGAGACCCAGTACTTC. The chain joins TRBV6-5 to TRBJ2-5; D might be TRBD1 (5 bases). Germline V lookup: CDR1 MNHEY, CDR2 SVGAGI. The CDR3 has 15 residues. V was trimmed by 0 bases and J by 2 bases, leaving 10 bases between them.

This chain links TRBV7-2 with TRBJ1-5, with TRBD1 as a possible D gene (5 bases). V was shortened by 8 bases and J by 1 base, with 9 bases between the two germline ends. This CDR3 comprises 13 residues. Germline V gives CDR1 SGHTA, CDR2 FQGNSA. Here the CDR3 reads CASGGESNQPQHF. DNA for the CDR3: TGTGCCAGCGGGGGGGAGAGCAATCAGCCCCAGCATTTT.

The V gene is TRBV7-2, the J gene TRBJ1-5; D is undetermined. This CDR3 contains 14 residues. The V end was cut by 2 bases, the J end by 0 bases, with 5 bases between. The V gene's germline CDR1 is SGHTA and CDR2 FQGNSA. In DNA, the CDR3 is TGTGCCAGCAGCTTATGGGCTAGCAATCAGCCCCAGCATTTT. Its protein is CASSLWASNQPQHF.

V is TRBV30 and J is TRBJ1-5, with D maybe TRBD1 (6 bases). From germline, CDR1 is GTSNPN and CDR2 SVGIG (reference sequence). This CDR3 comprises 14 residues. Trimming pared 8 bases from V and 3 bases from J, leaving 17 bases between. The CDR3 loop reads CAPSGDTDNQPQHF. As DNA, the CDR3 is TGTGCCCCCTCCGGGGACACTGACAATCAGCCCCAGCATTTT.

This chain uses TRBV29-1 with TRBJ1-1, with 9 bases matching TRBD1. The CDR3 extends over 16 amino acids. The trim removed 3 bases at V and 0 bases at J, leaving 8 bases unmatched. CDR1 and CDR2 (germline): SQVTM, ANQGSEA. In DNA form, the CDR3 reads TGCAGCGTTGAGGGACAGGGTGCACCCATGAACACTGAAGCTTTCTTT. Protein: CSVEGQGAPMNTEAFF.

The chain combines TRBV7-9 with TRBJ1-2; 7 positions match TRBD1. The CDR3 spans 17 residues. The junction had 13 bases not matched to a gene; V was cut back by 1 base and J by 5 bases. Germline CDR1 and CDR2: SEHNR and FQNEAQ (reference sequence). The CDR3 spells CASSLDGTARALYGYTF. The CDR3 DNA sequence: TGTGCCAGCAGCTTAGACGGGACAGCTCGTGCCCTATATGGCTACACCTTC.

This rearrangement joins TRBV5-1 to TRBJ1-3, with D possibly matching TRBD1 (5 bases). Trimming shortened V by 4 bases and J by 2 bases, and 10 bases separated the two germline ends. Germline assignment: CDR1 SGHRS and CDR2 YFSETQ. CDR3 length equals 14 residues. Written as DNA, the CDR3 is TGCGCCAGCAGCGGGGGGGTCGCTGGAAACACCATATATTTT. Residues: CASSGGVAGNTIYF.

This rearrangement joins TRBV4-2 to TRBJ1-1; possible D gene TRBD1, 5 bases. The CDR3 spans 15 residues. Germline CDR1 and CDR2: LGHNA and YNFKEQ. Trimming removed 0 bases from V and 0 bases from J, with 8 bases in between. Written as DNA, the CDR3 is TGTGCCAGCAGCCAAGAGGTCAGGGTGAACACTGAAGCTTTCTTT. Translated: CASSQEVRVNTEAFF.

This clone has a handful of counts. The chain's CDR3 is CASSPRRGSGTEAFF. The CDR3 DNA reads TGCGCCAGCAGCCCGAGGCGGGGATCAGGCACTGAAGCTTTCTTT. The V and J genes are TRBV5-1 and TRBJ1-1; unclear D gene. Germline lookup yields CDR1 SGHRS and CDR2 YFSETQ. The ends were cut back, 4 bases at V and 4 bases at J, with 17 bases in the middle. The CDR3 runs 15 residues.

The chain couples TRBV15 to TRBJ2-7, with a tentative D call TRBD2 (7 bases). Trimming left V 6 bases short and J 2 bases short, with 14 bases between. Germline V CDR1 and CDR2: LNHNV, YYDKDF (reference sequence). CDR3 length: 14 residues. As DNA, the CDR3 is TGTGCCACCAGAGACACGGGGGGCACCTACGAGCAGTACTTC. Its translation: CATRDTGGTYEQYF.

J is TRBJ1-3 and V is TRBV6-5; 7 bases align to TRBD1. The CDR3 is 14 residues long. J lost 3 bases, V lost 6 bases, and 5 bases had no gene match. Germline V gives CDR1 MNHEY, CDR2 SVGAGI. Here the CDR3 DNA reads TGTGCCAGCAGGAAGGGACAGAGTGGAAACACCATATATTTT. This translates into CASRKGQSGNTIYF.

The chain uses TRBV21-1 and TRBJ1-2; TRBD1 is taken as the D call from the table, unchecked against the DNA. TRBV21-1 is reported as a pseudogene. The CDR3 contains 16 residues. The DNA of the CDR3 is TGTGCCAGCATCGCGTGGAGGACAGGGTGCCCCTATGGCTACACCTTC. Translated, it gives CASIAWRTGCPYGYTF.

V and J are TRBV29-1 and TRBJ1-2; D might be TRBD1 (6 bases). The CDR3 consists of 15 residues. Per the germline V gene, CDR1 is SQVTM and CDR2 is ANQGSEA. With 4 bases removed from V and 8 bases from J, the gap between germline ends came to 23 bases. CDR3 nucleotide sequence: TGCAGCGTTGGTGGGGGGGACACCTTCCGGGAAGGCTACACCTTC. Its protein product is CSVGGGDTFREGYTF. The full variable domain, its missing parts supplied by reference TRBV29-1 and TRBJ1-2, is SAVISQKPSRDICQRGTSLTIQCQVDSQVTMMFWYRQQPGQSLTLIATANQGSEATYESGFVIDKFPISRPNLTFSTLTVSNMSPEDSSIYLCSVGGGDTFREGYTFGSGTRLTVV.

CDR3 residues: CASKMGETGGSEQYF. The CDR3 DNA reads as TGTGCCAGCAAAATGGGTGAGACAGGGGGCTCGGAGCAGTACTTC. V is TRBV2 and J is TRBJ2-7; 10 bases map to TRBD1. CDR1 is SNHLY and CDR2 is FYNNEI in the germline V gene. The CDR3 contains 15 residues. V dropped 7 bases and J dropped 7; count of bases not matched to a gene: 13.